A single TCR beta chain is shown here with its context. The antigen is not known. The sample originates from a study of cytomegalovirus exposure and HLA in healthy donors. Overall study results and limits: In a later analysis, DRB1 alleles had the most associated TCRs; HLA-C alleles the fewest. Fewer N-insertions (relative to the 666-donor mean) were reportedly seen in an Asian-associated ancestry cluster in a later analysis. Common viral pathogens were later found to be apparently linked to several of the most significant clusters. In vitro testing confirmed three CMV-associated chains as specific for CMV antigens.

60 Vbeta and 13 Jbeta primers were used in PCR. Method: immunoSEQ multiplex PCR; TCRdb's copy keeps in-frame clones and lacks some. This sample's table has about 120,000 clones. This receptor was obtained from a man aged 25-45 years in good health and CMV-seronegative. What was sequenced was PBMCs.

In DNA form, the CDR3 reads TGCGCCAGCAGCGGCGGCGTTAGCTCCTACAATGAGCAGTTCTTC. Amino acid sequence: CASSGGVSSYNEQFF. J is TRBJ2-1 and V is TRBV5-1; D unresolved. The CDR3 has 15 amino acids. The V gene's germline CDR1 is SGHRS and CDR2 YFSETQ. V lost 4 bases to trimming and J lost 0 bases, with 11 bases between them. Full variable domain (outside the CDR3, taken from reference TRBV5-1 and TRBJ2-1): KAGVTQTPRYLIKTRGQQVTLSCSPISGHRSVSWYQQTPGQGLQFLFEYFSETQRNKGNFPGRFSGRQFSNSRSEMNVSTLELGDSALYLCASSGGVSSYNEQFFGPGTRLTVL.